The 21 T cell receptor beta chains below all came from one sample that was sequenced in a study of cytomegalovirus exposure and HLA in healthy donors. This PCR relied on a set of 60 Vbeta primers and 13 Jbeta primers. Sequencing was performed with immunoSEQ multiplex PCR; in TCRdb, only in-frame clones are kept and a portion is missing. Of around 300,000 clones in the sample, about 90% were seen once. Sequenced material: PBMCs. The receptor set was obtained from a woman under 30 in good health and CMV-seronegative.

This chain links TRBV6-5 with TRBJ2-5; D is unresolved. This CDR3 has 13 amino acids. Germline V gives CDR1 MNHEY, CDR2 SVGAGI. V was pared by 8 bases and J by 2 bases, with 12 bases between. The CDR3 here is CASGSDLQETQYF. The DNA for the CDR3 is TGTGCCAGCGGGTCCGACTTACAAGAGACCCAGTACTTC.

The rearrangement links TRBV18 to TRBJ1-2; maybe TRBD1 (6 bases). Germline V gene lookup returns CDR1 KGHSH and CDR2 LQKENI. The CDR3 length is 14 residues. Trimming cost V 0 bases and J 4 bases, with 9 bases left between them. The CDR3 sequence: CASSPPDRSYGYTF. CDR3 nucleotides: TGTGCCAGCTCACCACCGGACAGAAGCTATGGCTACACCTTC.

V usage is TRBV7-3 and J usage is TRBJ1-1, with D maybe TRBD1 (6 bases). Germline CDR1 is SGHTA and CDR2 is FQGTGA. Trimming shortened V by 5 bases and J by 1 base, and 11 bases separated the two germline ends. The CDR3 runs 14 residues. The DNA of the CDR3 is TGTGCCAGCAGCCTGGGACACGCGAACACTGAAGCTTTCTTT. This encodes CASSLGHANTEAFF. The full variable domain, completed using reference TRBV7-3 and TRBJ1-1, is GAGVSQTPSNKVTEKGKYVELRCDPISGHTALYWYRQSLGQGPEFLIYFQGTGAADDSGLPNDRFFAVRPEGSVSTLKIQRTERGDSAVYLCASSLGHANTEAFFGQGTRLTVV.

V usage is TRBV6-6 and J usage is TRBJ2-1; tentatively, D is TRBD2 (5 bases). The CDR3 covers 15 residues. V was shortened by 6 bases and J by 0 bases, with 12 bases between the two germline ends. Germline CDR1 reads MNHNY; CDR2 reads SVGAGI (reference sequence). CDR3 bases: TGTGCCAGCAGCCCCCCCCGGGGCTCCTACAATGAGCAGTTCTTC. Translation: CASSPPRGSYNEQFF.

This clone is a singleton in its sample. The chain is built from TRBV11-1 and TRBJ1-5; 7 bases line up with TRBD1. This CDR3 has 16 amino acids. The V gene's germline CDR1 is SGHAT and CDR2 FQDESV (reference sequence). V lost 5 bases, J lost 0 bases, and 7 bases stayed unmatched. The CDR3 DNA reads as TGTGCCAGCAGCCGAGGGACAGTCTATAGCAATCAGCCCCAGCATTTT. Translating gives CASSRGTVYSNQPQHF.

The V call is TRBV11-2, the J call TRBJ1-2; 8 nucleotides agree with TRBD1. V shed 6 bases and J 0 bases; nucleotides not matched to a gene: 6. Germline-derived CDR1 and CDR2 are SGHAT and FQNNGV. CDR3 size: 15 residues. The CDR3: CASRTGDGSNYGYTF. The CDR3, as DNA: TGTGCCAGCAGGACAGGGGATGGCTCTAACTATGGCTACACCTTC.

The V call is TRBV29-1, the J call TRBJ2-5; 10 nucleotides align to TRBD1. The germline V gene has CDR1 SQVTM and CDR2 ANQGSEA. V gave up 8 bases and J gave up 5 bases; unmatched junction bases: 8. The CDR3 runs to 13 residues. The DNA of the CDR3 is TGCAGCTCCAAGACAGGGGGCGGTGAGACCCAGTACTTC. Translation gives CSSKTGGGETQYF.

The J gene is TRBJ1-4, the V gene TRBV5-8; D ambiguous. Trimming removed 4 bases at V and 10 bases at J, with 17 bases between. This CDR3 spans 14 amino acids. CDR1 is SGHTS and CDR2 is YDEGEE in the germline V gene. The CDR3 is CASSPVLASRKLFF. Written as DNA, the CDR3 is TGTGCCAGCAGCCCCGTTTTGGCATCCAGAAAACTGTTTTTT. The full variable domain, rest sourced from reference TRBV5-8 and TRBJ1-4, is EAGVTQSPTHLIKTRGQQATLRCSPISGHTSVYWYQQALGLGLQFLLWYDEGEERNRGNFPPRFSGRQFPNYSSELNVNALELEDSALYLCASSPVLASRKLFFGSGTQLSVL.

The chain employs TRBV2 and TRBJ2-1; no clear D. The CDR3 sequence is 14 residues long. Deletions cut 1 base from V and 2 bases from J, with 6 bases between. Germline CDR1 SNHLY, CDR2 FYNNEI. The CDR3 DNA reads TGTGCCAGCAGTGAAGAGGCGGCCTACAATGAGCAGTTCTTC. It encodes CASSEEAAYNEQFF.

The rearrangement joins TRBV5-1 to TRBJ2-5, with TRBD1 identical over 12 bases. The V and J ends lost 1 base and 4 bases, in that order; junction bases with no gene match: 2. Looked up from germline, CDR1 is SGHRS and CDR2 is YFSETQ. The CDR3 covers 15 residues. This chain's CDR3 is CASSLLGQGAETQYF. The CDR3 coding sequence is TGCGCCAGCAGCTTGTTGGGACAGGGGGCAGAGACCCAGTACTTC.

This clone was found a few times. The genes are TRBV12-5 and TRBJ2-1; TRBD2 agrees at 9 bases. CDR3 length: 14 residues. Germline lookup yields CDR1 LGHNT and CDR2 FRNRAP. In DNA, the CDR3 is TGTGCACCGAATCTAGCGGGGTGTCACAATGAGCAGTTCTTC. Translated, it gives CAPNLAGCHNEQFF.

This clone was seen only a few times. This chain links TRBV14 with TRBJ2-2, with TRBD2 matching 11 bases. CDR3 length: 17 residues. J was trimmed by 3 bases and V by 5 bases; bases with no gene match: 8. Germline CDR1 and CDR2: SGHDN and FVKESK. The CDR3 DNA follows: TGTGCCAGCAGCACAGATACTAGCGGGGGACACACCGGGGAGCTGTTTTTT. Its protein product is CASSTDTSGGHTGELFF.

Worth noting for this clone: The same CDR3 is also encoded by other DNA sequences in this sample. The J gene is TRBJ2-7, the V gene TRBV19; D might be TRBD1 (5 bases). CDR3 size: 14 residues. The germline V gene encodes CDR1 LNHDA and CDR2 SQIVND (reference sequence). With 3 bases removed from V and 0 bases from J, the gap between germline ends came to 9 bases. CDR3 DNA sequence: TGTGCCAGTAGTATTGGAGACAGCTCCTACGAGCAGTACTTC. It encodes CASSIGDSSYEQYF.

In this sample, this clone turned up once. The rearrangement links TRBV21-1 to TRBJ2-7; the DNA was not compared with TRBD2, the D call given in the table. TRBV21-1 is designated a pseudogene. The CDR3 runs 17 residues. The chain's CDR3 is CASSKRFERGADYEQYF. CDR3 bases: TGTGCCAGCAGCAAACGATTCGAGCGGGGGGCTGACTACGAGCAGTACTTC.

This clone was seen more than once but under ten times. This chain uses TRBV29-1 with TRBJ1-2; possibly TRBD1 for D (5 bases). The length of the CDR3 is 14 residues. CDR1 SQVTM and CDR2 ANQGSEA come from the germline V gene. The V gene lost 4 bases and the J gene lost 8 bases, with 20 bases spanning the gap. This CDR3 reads CSVVGGSGPEGYTF. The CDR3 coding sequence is TGCAGCGTTGTCGGGGGGAGCGGGCCGGAGGGCTACACCTTC.

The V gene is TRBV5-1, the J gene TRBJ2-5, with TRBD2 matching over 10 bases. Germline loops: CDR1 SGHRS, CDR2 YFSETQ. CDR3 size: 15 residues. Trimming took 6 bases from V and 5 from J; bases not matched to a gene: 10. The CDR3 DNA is TGCGCCAGCACACTAGCGGGAAACCCTCTGGAGACCCAGTACTTC. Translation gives CASTLAGNPLETQYF.

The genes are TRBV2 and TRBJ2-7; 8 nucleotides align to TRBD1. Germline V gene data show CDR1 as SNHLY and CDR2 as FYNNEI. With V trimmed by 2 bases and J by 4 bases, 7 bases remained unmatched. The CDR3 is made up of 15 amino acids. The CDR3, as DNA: TGTGCCAGCAGTGAAAGTCAGGGGGCCTGGTACGAGCAGTACTTC. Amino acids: CASSESQGAWYEQYF.

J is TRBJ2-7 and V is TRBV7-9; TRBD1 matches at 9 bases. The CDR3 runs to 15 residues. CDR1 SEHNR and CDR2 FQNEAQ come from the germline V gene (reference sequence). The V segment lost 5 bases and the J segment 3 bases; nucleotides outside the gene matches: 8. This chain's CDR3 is CASSPLTGGGYEQYF. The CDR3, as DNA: TGTGCCAGCAGCCCCCTCACAGGGGGCGGCTACGAGCAGTACTTC.

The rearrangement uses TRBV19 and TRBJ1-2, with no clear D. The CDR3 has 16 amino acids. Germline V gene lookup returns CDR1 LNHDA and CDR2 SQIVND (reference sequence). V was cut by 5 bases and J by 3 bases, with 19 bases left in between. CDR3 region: CASSPTVGTVYYGYTF. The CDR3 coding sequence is TGTGCCAGTAGTCCTACAGTCGGAACAGTCTACTATGGCTACACCTTC.

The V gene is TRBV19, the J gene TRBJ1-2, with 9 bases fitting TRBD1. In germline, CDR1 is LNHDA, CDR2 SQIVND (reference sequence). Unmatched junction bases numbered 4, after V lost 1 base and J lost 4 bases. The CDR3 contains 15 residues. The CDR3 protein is CASSIAQTGGYGYTF. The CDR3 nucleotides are TGTGCCAGTAGTATAGCCCAGACAGGGGGCTATGGCTACACCTTC.

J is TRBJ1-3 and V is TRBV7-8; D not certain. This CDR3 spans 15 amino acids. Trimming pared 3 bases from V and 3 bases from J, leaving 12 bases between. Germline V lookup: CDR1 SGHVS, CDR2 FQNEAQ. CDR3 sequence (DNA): TGTGCCAGCAGCTTTCGTCCGACAAGTGGAAACACCATATATTTT. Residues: CASSFRPTSGNTIYF.